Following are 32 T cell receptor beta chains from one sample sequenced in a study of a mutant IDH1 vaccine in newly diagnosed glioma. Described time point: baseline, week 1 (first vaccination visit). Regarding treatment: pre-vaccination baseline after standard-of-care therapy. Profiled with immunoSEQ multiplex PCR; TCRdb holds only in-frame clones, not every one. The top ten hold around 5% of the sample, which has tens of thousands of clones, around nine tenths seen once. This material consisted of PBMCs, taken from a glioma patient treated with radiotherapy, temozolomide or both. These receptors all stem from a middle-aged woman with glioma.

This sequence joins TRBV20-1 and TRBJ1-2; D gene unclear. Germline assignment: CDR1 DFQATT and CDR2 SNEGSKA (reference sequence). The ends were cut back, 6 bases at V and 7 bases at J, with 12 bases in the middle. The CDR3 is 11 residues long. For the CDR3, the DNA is TGCAGTGCGAGGGTCGGGAGTGGCTACACCTTC. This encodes CSARVGSGYTF.

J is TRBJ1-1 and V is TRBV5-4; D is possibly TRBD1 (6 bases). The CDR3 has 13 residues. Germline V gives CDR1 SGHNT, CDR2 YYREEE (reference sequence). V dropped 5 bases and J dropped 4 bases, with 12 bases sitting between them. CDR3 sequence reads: CASRYREGTEAFF. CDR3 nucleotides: TGTGCCAGCAGGTACAGGGAGGGCACTGAAGCTTTCTTT. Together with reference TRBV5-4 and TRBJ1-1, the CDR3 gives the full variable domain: ETGVTQSPTHLIKTRGQQVTLRCSSQSGHNTVSWYQQALGQGPQFIFQYYREEENGRGNFPPRFSGLQFPNYSSELNVNALELDDSALYLCASRYREGTEAFFGQGTRLTVV.

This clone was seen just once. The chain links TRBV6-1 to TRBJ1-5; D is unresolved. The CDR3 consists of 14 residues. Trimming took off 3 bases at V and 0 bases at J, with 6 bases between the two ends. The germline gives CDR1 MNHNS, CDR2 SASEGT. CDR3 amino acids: CASSETLSNQPQHF. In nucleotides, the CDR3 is TGTGCCAGCAGTGAGACACTTAGCAATCAGCCCCAGCATTTT.

CDR3 amino acids: CAWSGYHEQYF. The CDR3 coding sequence is TGTGCCTGGAGTGGTTATCACGAGCAGTACTTC. This rearrangement joins TRBV30 to TRBJ2-7; D is unclear. The CDR3 has 11 amino acids. Germline V gene data show CDR1 as GTSNPN and CDR2 as SVGIG (reference sequence). Between the trimmed V and J ends, which lost 1 base and 5 bases, there was a span of 6 bases.

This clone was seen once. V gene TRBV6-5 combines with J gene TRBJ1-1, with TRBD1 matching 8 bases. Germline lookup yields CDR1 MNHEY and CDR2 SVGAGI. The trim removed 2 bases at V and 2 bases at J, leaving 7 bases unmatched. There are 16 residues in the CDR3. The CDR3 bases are TGTGCCAGCAGTTACCCGACAGGGGAGGGAAACACTGAAGCTTTCTTT. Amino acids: CASSYPTGEGNTEAFF.

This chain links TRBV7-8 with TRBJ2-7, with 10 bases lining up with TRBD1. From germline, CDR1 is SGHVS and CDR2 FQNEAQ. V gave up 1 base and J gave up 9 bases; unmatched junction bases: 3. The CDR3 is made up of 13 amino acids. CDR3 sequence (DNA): TGTGCCAGCAGCTTAGGAAGACAGGGGGCGCAGTACTTC. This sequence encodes CASSLGRQGAQYF.

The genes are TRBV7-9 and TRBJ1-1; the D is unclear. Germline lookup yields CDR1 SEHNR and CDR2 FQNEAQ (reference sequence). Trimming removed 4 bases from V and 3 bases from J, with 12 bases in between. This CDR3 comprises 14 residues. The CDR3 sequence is CASSSPGRYTEAFF. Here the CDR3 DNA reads TGTGCCAGCAGCTCGCCGGGCCGGTACACTGAAGCTTTCTTT.

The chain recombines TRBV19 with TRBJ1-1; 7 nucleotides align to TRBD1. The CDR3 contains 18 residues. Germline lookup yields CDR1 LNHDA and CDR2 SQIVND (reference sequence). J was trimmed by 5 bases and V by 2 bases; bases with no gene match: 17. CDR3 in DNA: TGTGCCAGTAGTATAACCTACGGGACAGCCCCCCGAAGTACTGAAGCTTTCTTT. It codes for CASSITYGTAPRSTEAFF.

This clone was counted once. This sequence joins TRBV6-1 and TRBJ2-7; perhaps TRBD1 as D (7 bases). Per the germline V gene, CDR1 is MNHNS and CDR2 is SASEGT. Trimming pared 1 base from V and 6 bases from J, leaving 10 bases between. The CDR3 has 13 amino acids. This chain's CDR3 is CASSEDRGGEQYF. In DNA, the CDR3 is TGTGCCAGCAGTGAAGACAGGGGAGGCGAGCAGTACTTC.

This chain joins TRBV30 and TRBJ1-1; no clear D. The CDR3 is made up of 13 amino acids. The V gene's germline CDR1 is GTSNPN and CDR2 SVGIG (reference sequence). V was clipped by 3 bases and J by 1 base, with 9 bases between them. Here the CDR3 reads CAWRVKPNTEAFF. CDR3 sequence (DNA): TGTGCCTGGAGGGTCAAACCGAACACTGAAGCTTTCTTT.

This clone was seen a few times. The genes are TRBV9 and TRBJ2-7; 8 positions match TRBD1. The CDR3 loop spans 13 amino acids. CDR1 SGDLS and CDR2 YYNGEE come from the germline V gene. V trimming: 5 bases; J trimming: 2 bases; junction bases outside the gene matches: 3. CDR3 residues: CASSGQGAYEQYF. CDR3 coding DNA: TGTGCCAGCAGTGGACAGGGAGCCTACGAGCAGTACTTC.

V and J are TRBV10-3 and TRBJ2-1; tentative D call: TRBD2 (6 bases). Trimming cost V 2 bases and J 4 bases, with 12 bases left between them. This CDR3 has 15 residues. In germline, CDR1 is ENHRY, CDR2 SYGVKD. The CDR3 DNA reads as TGTGCCATCAGTGAGGGGGGACTCGCTTACAATGAGCAGTTCTTC. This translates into CAISEGGLAYNEQFF.

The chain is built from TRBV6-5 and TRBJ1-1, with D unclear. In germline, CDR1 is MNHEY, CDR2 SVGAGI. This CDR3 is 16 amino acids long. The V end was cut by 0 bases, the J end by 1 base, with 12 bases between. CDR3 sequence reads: CASSYSGGSGNTEAFF. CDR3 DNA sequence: TGTGCCAGCAGTTACTCGGGAGGGTCGGGGAACACTGAAGCTTTCTTT.

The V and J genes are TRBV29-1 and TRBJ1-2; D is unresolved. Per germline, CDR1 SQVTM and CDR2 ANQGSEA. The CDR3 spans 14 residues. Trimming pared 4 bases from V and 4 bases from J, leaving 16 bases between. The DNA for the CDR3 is TGCAGCGTTGCGGACGAGAGAGCGGTCTATGGCTACACCTTC. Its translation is CSVADERAVYGYTF. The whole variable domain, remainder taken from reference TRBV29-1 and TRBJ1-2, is SAVISQKPSRDICQRGTSLTIQCQVDSQVTMMFWYRQQPGQSLTLIATANQGSEATYESGFVIDKFPISRPNLTFSTLTVSNMSPEDSSIYLCSVADERAVYGYTFGSGTRLTVV.

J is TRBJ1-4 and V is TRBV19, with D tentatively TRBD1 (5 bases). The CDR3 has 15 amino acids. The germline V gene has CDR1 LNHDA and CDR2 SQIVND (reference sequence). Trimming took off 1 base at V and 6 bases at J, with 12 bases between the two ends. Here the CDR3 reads CASSIVGHGDEKLFF. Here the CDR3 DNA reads TGTGCCAGTAGTATAGTCGGACACGGAGATGAAAAACTGTTTTTT.

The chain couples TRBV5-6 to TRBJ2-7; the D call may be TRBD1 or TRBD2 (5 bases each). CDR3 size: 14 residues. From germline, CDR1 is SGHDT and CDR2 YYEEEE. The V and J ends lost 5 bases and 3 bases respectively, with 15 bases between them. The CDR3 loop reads CASRIRGPGYEQYF. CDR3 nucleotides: TGTGCCAGCAGGATAAGGGGACCCGGCTACGAGCAGTACTTC.

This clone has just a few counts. The CDR3, as DNA: TGTGCCAGCTCACCCCCCCCAGCAGATACGCAGTATTTT. This codes for CASSPPPADTQYF. The J gene is TRBJ2-3, the V gene TRBV18; D unresolved. Per the germline V gene, CDR1 is KGHSH and CDR2 is LQKENI. Trimming cost V 3 bases and J 4 bases, with 8 bases left between them. This CDR3 has 13 amino acids.

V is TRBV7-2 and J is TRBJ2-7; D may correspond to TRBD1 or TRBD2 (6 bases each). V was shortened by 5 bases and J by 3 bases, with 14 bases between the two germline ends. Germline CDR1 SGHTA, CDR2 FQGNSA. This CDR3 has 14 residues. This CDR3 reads CASSPRGVIYEQYF. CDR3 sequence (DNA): TGTGCCAGCAGCCCTAGGGGGGTCATCTACGAGCAGTACTTC.

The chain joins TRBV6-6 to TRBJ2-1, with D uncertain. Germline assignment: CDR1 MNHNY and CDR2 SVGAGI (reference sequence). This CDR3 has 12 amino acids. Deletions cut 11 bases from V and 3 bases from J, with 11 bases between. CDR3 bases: TGTGCCCTGATCCCCGTCTACAATGAGCAGTTCTTC. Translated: CALIPVYNEQFF.

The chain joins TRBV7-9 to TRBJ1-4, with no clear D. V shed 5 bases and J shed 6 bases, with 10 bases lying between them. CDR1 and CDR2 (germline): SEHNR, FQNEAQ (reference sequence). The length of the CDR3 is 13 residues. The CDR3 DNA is TGTGCCAGCAGCACCGGACTCTATGAAAAACTGTTTTTT. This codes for CASSTGLYEKLFF.

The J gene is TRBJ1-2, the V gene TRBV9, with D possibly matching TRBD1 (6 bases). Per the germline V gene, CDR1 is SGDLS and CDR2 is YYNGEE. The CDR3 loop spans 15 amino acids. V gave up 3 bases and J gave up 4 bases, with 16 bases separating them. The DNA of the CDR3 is TGTGCCAGCAGCGGCCAGGGGACCCCGGGCTATGGCTACACCTTC. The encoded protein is CASSGQGTPGYGYTF.

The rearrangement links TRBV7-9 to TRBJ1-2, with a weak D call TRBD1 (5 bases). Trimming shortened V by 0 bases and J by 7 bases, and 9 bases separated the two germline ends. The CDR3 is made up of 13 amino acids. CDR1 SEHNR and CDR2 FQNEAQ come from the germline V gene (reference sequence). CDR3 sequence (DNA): TGTGCCAGCAGCTTAGCCGGGGGGTCTGGCTACACCTTC. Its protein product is CASSLAGGSGYTF.

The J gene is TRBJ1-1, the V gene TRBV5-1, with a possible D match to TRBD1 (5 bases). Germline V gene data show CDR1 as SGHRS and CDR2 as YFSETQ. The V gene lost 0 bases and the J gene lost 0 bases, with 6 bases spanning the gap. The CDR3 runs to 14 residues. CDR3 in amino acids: CASSLGGLNTEAFF. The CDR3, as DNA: TGCGCCAGCAGCTTGGGGGGCTTGAACACTGAAGCTTTCTTT.

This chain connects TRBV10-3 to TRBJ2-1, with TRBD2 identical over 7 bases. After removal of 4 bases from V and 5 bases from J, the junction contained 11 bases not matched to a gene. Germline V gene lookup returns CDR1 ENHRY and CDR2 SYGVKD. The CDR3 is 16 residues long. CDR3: CAISGDPSGTNNEQFF. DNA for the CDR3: TGTGCCATCAGTGGGGACCCTAGCGGAACTAACAATGAGCAGTTCTTC.

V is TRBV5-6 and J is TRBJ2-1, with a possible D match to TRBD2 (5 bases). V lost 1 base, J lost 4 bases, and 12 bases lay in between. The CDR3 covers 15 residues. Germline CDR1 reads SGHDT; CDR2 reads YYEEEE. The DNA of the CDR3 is TGTGCCAGCAGCTTGTGGACTGCACCTTACAATGAGCAGTTCTTC. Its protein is CASSLWTAPYNEQFF.

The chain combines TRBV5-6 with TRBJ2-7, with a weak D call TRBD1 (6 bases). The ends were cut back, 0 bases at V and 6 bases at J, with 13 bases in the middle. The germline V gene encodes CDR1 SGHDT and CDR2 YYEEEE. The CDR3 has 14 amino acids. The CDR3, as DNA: TGTGCCAGCAGCTTGGGACAGGACCCTTCCGAGCAGTACTTC. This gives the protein CASSLGQDPSEQYF.

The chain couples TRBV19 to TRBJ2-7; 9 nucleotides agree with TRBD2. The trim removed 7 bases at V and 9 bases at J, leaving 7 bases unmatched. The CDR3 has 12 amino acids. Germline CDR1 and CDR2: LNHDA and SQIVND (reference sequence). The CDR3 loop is CASTQGRGGQYF. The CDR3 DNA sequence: TGTGCCAGTACCCAAGGGCGGGGGGGGCAGTACTTC.

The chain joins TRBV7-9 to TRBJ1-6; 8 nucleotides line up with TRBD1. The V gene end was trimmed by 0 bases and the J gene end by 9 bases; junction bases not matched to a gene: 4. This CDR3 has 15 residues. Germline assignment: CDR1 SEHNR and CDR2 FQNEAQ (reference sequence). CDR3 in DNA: TGTGCCAGCAGCTTAGCCGGACAGGGCTTTTCACCCCTCCACTTT. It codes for CASSLAGQGFSPLHF.

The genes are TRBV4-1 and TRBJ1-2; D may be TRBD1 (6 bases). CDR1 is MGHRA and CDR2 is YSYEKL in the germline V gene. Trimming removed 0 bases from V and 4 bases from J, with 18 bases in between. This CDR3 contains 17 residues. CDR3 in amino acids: CASSQDSGTPDGYGYTF. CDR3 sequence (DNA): TGCGCCAGCAGCCAAGATTCCGGGACACCGGATGGCTATGGCTACACCTTC.

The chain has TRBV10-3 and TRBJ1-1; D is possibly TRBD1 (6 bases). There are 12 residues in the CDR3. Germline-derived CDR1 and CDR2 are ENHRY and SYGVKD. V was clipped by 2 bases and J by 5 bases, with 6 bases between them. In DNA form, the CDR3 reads TGTGCCATCAGTGAGACAGGGACTGAAGCTTTCTTT. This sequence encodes CAISETGTEAFF.

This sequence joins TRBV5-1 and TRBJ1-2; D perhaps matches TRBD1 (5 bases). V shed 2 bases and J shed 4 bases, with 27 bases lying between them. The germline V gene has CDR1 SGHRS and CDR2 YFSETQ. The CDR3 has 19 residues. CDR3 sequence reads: CASSFLARPNAGVLYGYTF. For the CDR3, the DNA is TGCGCCAGCAGCTTCCTGGCCCGTCCCAATGCGGGGGTCCTCTATGGCTACACCTTC.

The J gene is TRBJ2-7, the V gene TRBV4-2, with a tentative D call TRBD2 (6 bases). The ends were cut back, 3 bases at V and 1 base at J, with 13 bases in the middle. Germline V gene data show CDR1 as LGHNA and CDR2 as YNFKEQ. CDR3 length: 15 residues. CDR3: CASSQDQGGSYEQYF. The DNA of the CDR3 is TGTGCCAGCAGCCAGGACCAAGGAGGGTCCTACGAGCAGTACTTC.